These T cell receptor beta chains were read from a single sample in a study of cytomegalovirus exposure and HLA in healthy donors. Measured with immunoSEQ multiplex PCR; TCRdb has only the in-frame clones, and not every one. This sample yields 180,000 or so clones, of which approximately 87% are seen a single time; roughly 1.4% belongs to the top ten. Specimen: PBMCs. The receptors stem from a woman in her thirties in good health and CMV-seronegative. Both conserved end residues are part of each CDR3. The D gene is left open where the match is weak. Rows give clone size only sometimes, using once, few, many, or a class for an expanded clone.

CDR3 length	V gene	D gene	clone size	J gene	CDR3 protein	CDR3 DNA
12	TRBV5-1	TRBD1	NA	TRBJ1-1	CASSPQGAEAFF	TGCGCCAGCAGCCCGCAGGGGGCTGAGGCTTTCTTT
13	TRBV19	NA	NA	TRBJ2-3	CASRDSLTDTQYF	TGTGCCAGCAGGGACTCCCTCACAGATACGCAGTATTTT
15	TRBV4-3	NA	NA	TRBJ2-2	CASSQDKGGTGELFF	TGCGCCAGCAGCCAAGATAAGGGAGGCACCGGGGAGCTGTTTTTT
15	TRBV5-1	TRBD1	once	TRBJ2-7	CASSEGSDRGGEQYF	TGCGCCAGCAGCGAAGGAAGTGACAGGGGTGGCGAGCAGTACTTC
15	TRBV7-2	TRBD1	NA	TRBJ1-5	CASSLKGQGNQPQHF	TGTGCCAGCAGCTTAAAGGGACAGGGCAATCAGCCCCAGCATTTT
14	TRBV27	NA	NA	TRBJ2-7	CASRGGTGAYEQYF	TGTGCCAGCAGGGGGGGGACAGGCGCCTACGAGCAGTACTTC
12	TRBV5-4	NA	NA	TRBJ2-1	CASRRARGEQFF	TGTGCCAGCAGACGGGCAAGAGGGGAGCAGTTCTTC
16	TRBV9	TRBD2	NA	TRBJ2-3	CASSVGTGGPTDTQYF	TGTGCCAGCAGCGTAGGTACGGGGGGGCCCACAGATACGCAGTATTTT
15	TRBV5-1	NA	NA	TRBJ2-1	CASSRATGAYNEQFF	TGCGCCAGCAGCCGCGCGACAGGAGCCTACAATGAGCAGTTCTTC
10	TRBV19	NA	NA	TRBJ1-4	CASRVGKLFF	TGTGCCAGTCGGGTTGGAAAACTGTTTTTT
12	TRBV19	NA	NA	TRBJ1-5	CASTRGDQPQHF	TGTGCCAGTACCCGGGGGGATCAGCCCCAGCATTTT
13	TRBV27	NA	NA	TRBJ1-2	CASTSGQNYGYTF	TGTGCCAGCACTTCTGGACAGAACTATGGCTACACCTTC
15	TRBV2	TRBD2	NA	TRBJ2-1	CASSGLAGGDNEQFF	TGTGCCAGCAGCGGACTAGCGGGGGGCGACAATGAGCAGTTCTTC
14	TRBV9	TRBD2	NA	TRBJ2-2	CASSVGLAAGELFF	TGTGCCAGCAGCGTAGGACTAGCGGCCGGGGAGCTGTTTTTT
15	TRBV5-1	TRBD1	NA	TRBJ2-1	CASSFRDRAYNEQFF	TGCGCCAGCAGCTTCCGGGACAGGGCATACAATGAGCAGTTCTTC
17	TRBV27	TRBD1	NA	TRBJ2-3	CASSPIRNRGGTDTQYF	TGTGCCAGCAGCCCTATCAGAAACAGGGGCGGTACAGATACGCAGTATTTT
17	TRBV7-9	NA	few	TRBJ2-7	CASSPKGPTGSSYEQYF	TGTGCCAGCAGCCCCAAAGGGCCCACAGGCAGCTCCTACGAGCAGTACTTC